This T cell receptor beta chain was captured in a study of blood T cells in healthy people across ages (dated by TCRdb to about 2015). Study-level background: In model experiments, template switching captured about one uniquely barcoded TCR beta cDNA molecule for every two T cells. To track age-related changes in TCR beta repertoire diversity, the study relied on deep sequencing normalized with unique cDNA molecular identifiers. The donors were split into four age groups: young (average 16 years), middle-aged (around 40), aged (62) and long-lived (82). Donors of different ages were randomly distributed across sequencing lanes to avoid experimental bias. Using the same blood draw, the study looked at two additional independent replicas of 1 million unique cDNA reads for two donors, one aged 18 to 30 and the other aged 80 or older. Results the study describes overall, beyond this receptor: Estimates of total diversity from one million sequenced T cells were regarded as lower bounds and underestimates. Observed TCR beta diversity per million T cells fell roughly linearly with age, and a significant reduction was already apparent by age around 44. There was a strong correlation between observed TCR beta diversity and the percentage of naive T cells measured by flow cytometry. Compared with the aged group, the long-lived group had more naive CD4+ T cells, fewer expanded clones and increased TCR diversity, suggesting age selection. Because the CMV infection status of the donors was unknown, age-related changes in expanded clonotypes may potentially have been confounded. Conclusive comparison of naive and antigen-experienced compartments was prevented by the profiling of bulk unsorted PBMCs.

To prepare the library, 5' RACE was applied. Instrument on record: Illumina HiSeq 2500. A second PCR of roughly 6 to 12 cycles was performed with a sample-barcoded 5' primer and a J-beta primer mix. A unique molecular identifier was introduced onto each TCR beta cDNA molecule by a template-switch 5' adaptor carrying 12 random nucleotides. Each sample yielded at least 2.5 million CDR3-containing paired-end reads. First-strand cDNA was synthesized from all RNA with the Mint cDNA synthesis kit, primed by a TRBC-specific oligonucleotide. All cDNA was treated with uracil-DNA glycosylase and then went through a first 18-cycle PCR with the universal primers M1SS and BC2_uni_R. The authors' pipeline ran thus. For normalization, 1 million high-quality reads were randomly selected from each sample, with every read carrying a distinct molecular identifier. Reads sharing molecular identifiers were discarded rather than binned into consensus sequences. MiTCR, with a Q25 quality threshold and the strictest error-elimination algorithm, was used for CDR3 identification, clonotype clustering and error correction. Lower-bound total TCR beta diversity was estimated with a nonparametric unseen species model using Euler transformation. TCRdb cleaned the public reads at Q25 with fastp, built clones with MiXCR and kept in-frame beta chains. For every CDR3 protein sequence, its rows merge into one entry that carries the most common genes and DNA. It is TCRdb's table, rather than the study itself, that gives the V and J calls and clone size. Here the sample has about 1.1 million distinct CDR3 sequences; around two fifths occur a single time. The top ten clones comprise less than 15% of the sample.

In its sample, this clonotype was seen a few times. Its antigen remains undetermined. No base quality values were provided; no much bigger clone lies one nucleotide off. The roughly 39 donors, aged roughly 6 to 95 years, were systemically healthy Caucasian individuals from Russia. Each donor gave roughly 9.5 milliliters of peripheral blood, collected into EDTA-treated Vacutainer tubes. PBMCs were isolated by Ficoll-Paque density-gradient centrifugation, with at least 6 million obtained per sample. Trizol reagent was used to extract total RNA from PBMCs, with at least 6 micrograms per sample. For every donor, flow cytometry on a PBMC aliquot measured the percentage of naive CD45RAhigh/CD27high T cells. The TCR comes from a man younger than 30 in good health. The sequenced sample consisted of blood.

CDR3 protein: CSAQGHTNYGYTF. The DNA is as follows: TGCAGCGCTCAGGGACATACGAACTATGGCTACACCTTC. The chain links TRBV29-1 with TRBJ1-2; the D region possibly corresponds to TRBD1 (6 bases align). Spanning cysteine to phenylalanine, the CDR3 consists of 13 amino acids. Left in the record is the CDR3 DNA by itself, 39 bases read in frame from the first base. The germline V gene supplies CDR1 SQVTM and CDR2 ANQGSEA. Trimming removed 7 bases from V and 2 bases from J, leaving 14 bases between the germline ends.